This T cell receptor beta chain is drawn from a study of resident and recirculating memory T cells in vitiligo. This CDR3 is 14 amino acids long. CDR1 and CDR2 from the germline V gene are LGHNA and YSLEER. Between the trimmed V and J ends, which lost 3 bases and 0 bases, there was a span of 9 bases. Profiling relied on immunoSEQ multiplex PCR, and the TCRdb table lists in-frame clones only, not all of them. In the table there are 70,000 to 85,000 clones, approximately 90% of which are singletons. Sequencing used blood. The V and J genes are TRBV4-3 and TRBJ2-7, with unresolved D. The source is a male donor with vitiligo. Here the CDR3 reads CASSHGVSSYEQYF. CDR3 DNA: TGCGCCAGCAGCCACGGAGTTAGCTCCTACGAGCAGTACTTC.